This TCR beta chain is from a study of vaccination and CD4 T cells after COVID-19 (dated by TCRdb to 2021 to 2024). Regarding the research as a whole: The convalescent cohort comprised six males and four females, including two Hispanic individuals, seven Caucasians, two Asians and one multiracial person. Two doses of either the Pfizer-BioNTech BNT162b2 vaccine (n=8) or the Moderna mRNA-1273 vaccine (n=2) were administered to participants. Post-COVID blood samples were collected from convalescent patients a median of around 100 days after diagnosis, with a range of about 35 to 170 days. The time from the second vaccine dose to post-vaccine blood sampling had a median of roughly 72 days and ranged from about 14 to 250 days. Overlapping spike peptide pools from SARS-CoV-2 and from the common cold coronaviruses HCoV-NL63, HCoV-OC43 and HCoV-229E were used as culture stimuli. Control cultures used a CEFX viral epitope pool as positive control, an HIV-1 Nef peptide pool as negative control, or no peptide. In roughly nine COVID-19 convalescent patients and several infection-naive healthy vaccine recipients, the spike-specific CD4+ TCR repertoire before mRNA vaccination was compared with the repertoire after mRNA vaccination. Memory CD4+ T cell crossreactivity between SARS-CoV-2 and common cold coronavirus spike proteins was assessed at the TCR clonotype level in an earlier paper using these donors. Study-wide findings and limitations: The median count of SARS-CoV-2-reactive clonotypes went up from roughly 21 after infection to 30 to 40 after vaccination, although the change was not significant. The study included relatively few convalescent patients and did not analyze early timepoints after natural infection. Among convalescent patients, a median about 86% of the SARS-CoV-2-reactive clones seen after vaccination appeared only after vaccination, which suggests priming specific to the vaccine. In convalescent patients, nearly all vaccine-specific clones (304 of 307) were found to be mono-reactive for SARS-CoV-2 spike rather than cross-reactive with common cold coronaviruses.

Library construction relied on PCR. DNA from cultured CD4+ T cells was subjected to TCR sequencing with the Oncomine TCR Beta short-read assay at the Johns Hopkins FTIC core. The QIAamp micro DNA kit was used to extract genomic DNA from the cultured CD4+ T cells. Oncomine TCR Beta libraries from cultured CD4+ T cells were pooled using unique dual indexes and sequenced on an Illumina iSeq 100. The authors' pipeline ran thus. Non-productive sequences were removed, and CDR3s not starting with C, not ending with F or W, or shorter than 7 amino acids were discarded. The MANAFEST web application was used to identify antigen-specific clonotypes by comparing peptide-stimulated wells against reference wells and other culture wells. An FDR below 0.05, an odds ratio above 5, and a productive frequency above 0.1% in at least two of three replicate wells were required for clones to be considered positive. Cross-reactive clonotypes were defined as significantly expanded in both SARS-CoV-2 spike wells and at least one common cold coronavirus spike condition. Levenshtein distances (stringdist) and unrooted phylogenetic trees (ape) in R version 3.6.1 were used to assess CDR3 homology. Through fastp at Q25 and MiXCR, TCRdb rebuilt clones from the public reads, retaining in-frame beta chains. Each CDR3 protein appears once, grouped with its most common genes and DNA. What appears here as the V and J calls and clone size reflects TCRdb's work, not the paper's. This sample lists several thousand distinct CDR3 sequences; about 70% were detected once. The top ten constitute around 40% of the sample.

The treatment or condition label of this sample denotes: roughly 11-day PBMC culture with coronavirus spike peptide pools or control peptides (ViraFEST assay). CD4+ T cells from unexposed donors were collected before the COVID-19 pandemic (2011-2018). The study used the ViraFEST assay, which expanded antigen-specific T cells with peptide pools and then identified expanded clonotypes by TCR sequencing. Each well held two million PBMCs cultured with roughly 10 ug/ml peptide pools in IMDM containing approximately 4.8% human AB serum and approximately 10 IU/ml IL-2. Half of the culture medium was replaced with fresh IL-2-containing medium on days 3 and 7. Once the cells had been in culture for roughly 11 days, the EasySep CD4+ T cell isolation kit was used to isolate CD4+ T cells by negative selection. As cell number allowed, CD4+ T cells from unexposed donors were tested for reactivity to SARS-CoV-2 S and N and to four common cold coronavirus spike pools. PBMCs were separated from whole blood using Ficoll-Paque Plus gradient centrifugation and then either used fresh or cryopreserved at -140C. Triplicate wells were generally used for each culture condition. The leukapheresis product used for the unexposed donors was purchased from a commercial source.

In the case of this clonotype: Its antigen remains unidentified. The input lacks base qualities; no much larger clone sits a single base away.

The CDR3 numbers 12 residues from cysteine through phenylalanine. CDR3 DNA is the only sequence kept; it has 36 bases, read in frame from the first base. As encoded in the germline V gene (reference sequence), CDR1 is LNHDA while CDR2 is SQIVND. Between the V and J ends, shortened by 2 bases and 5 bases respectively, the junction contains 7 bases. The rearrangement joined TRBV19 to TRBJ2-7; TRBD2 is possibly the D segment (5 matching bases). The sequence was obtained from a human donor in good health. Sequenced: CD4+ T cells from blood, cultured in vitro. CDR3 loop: CASSISGNEQYF. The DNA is TGTGCCAGTAGTATATCGGGGAACGAGCAGTACTTC.